This entry features one TCR beta chain sequence. The ends were cut back, 5 bases at V and 5 bases at J, with 19 bases in the middle. The CDR3 spans 15 residues. Germline CDR1 is SGHTA and CDR2 is FQGNSA. These data belong to a study of T cells in Graves' hyperthyroidism and ophthalmopathy. Study context: Peripheral blood was taken when the disease was first diagnosed, before any treatment began.

Patients showing uncontrolled infection, other autoimmune disease, pregnancy or lactation were ineligible. From less than 13 ml of fresh peripheral blood, PBMCs were isolated. RNA transcripts gave rise to amplified TCR beta CDR3 regions. The HTBI set primed first-round TCR CDR3 RT-PCR. TCRdb called the multiplex PCR reads again in MiXCR, with one record for every CDR3 protein. The sample consists of a few hundred thousand distinct CDR3 sequences, roughly 20% of them appearing once. The chain combines TRBV7-2 with TRBJ2-7; D may correspond to TRBD1 or TRBD2 (6 bases each). This TCR was recovered from a man between 18 and 29 years old with Graves' hyperthyroidism. The specimen was blood. The CDR3 coding sequence is TGTGCCAGCAGCCCAAGTTGGGGGGCTAACGACGAGCAGTACTTC. Its translation is CASSPSWGANDEQYF.